Reported below is one TCR beta chain. Its specificity is not known. The Oncomine TCR Beta short-read assay was what sequenced the DNA obtained from cultured CD4+ T cells. Genomic DNA was isolated from CD4+ T cells that had been cultured. TCRdb itself ran the PCR reads through MiXCR, one entry per CDR3 protein. The sample consists of about 13,000 distinct CDR3 sequences, nearly 80% of them appearing once. The entry originates in a study of vaccination and CD4 T cells after COVID-19. Study-wide background: Convalescent donors totaled six males and four females, including two who were Hispanic. Findings and limits, study-wide: There was no significant change from approximately 21 to 38 median reactive clonotypes.

CDR1 is DFQATT and CDR2 is SNEGSKA in the germline V gene (reference sequence). J gave up 2 bases and V 3 bases, and 10 bases lay outside the gene matches. This CDR3 spans 16 amino acids. Treatment here: roughly 10-day PBMC culture with coronavirus spike peptide pools or control peptides (ViraFEST assay). The sequencing input was CD4+ T cells from blood, cultured in vitro. The TCR comes from a human donor who had recovered from COVID-19. J is TRBJ2-7 and V is TRBV20-1, with 10 nucleotides matching TRBD2. In DNA form, the CDR3 reads TGCAGTGCTAGCGGTGCCACTAGCGGGATCGCCTACGAGCAGTACTTC. This codes for CSASGATSGIAYEQYF.